This TCR beta chain was retrieved from a study of cytomegalovirus exposure and HLA in healthy donors. Looked up from germline, CDR1 is GTSNPN and CDR2 is SVGIG (reference sequence). The CDR3 contains 16 residues. Trimming took 1 base from V and 8 from J; bases not matched to a gene: 11. A multiplex PCR was run with 60 Vbeta primers and 13 Jbeta primers. Using immunoSEQ multiplex PCR, the repertoire was profiled, and TCRdb retains in-frame clones only, with some absent. The table shows roughly 80,000 clones, with more than 50% occurring only once. The TCR comes from a male donor in good health and CMV-seropositive. The genes are TRBV30 and TRBJ2-1; TRBD2 aligns across 10 bases. The sequenced sample was PBMCs. Here the CDR3 reads CAWSAPGAGGLDEQFF. Written as DNA, the CDR3 is TGTGCCTGGAGTGCTCCCGGAGCGGGGGGGCTGGATGAGCAGTTCTTC. Full variable domain (missing parts from reference TRBV30 and TRBJ2-1): SQTIHQWPATLVQPVGSPLSLECTVEGTSNPNLYWYRQAAGRGLQLLFYSVGIGQISSEVPQNLSASRPQDRQFILSSKKLLLSDSGFYLCAWSAPGAGGLDEQFFGPGTRLTVL.